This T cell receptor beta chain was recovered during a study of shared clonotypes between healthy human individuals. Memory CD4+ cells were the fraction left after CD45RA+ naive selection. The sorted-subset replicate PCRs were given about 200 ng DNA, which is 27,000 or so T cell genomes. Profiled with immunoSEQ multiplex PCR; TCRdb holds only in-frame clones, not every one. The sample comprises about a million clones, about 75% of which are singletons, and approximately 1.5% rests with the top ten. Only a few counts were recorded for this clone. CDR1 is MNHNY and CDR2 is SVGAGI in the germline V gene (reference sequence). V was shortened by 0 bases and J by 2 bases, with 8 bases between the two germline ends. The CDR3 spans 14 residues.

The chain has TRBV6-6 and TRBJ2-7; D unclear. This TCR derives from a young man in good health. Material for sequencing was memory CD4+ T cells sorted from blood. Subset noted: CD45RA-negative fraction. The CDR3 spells CASSYSDGPYEQYF. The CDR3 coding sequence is TGTGCCAGCAGTTACTCGGACGGCCCCTACGAGCAGTACTTC.